A single sample gave rise to the 4 T cell receptor beta chains below, sequenced in a study of CD8+ T cells in alopecia areata. RNA, once extracted, was reverse transcribed into cDNA for use as the sequencing template. Sequencing used immunoSEQ multiplex PCR; TCRdb keeps in-frame clones, though not all of them. The table has some 150,000 clones, roughly 50% seen once. The treatment here: oral pan-JAK inhibitor, 5-10 mg twice daily. The material sequenced was CD8+ T cells sorted from blood, taken at week 4, from a patient treated with tofacitinib. Receptors originate from a human donor with alopecia areata.

The V and J genes are TRBV6-5 and TRBJ1-2; 7 bases line up with TRBD1. Looked up from germline, CDR1 is MNHEY and CDR2 is SVGAGI. J gave up 4 bases and V 5 bases, and 7 bases lay outside the gene matches. The CDR3 extends over 14 amino acids. The CDR3 region has the DNA TGTGCCAGCAGTCCTTCAGGGGGTGGCTATGGCTACACCTTC. Translated: CASSPSGGGYGYTF.

The V gene is TRBV27, the J gene TRBJ1-2, with a weak D call TRBD1 (6 bases). The V end lost 5 bases, the J end lost 5 bases, and 18 bases lay between the germline ends. Germline lookup yields CDR1 MNHEY and CDR2 SMNVEV (reference sequence). The CDR3 has 15 amino acids. Here the CDR3 DNA reads TGTGCCAGCAGTCCTCCCGGGGGCGCCCCTTATGGCTACACCTTC. Its translation: CASSPPGGAPYGYTF.

In this sample, this clone turned up a few times. CDR3 DNA: TGTGCCAGTAGTATGGGGAGCACTGAAGCTTTCTTT. Translation: CASSMGSTEAFF. The chain has TRBV19 and TRBJ1-1, with D unresolved. The V gene's germline CDR1 is LNHDA and CDR2 SQIVND (reference sequence). The ends were cut back, 3 bases at V and 4 bases at J, with 6 bases in the middle. This CDR3 spans 12 amino acids.

This clone was seen a handful of times. CDR3 loop: CSVRGFNTDTQYF. CDR3 nucleotides: TGCAGCGTTAGGGGTTTCAACACAGATACGCAGTATTTT. The V call is TRBV29-1, the J call TRBJ2-3; D might be TRBD1 (5 bases). The CDR3 is made up of 13 amino acids. Germline values: CDR1 SQVTM, CDR2 ANQGSEA. V gave up 5 bases and J gave up 2 bases, with 11 bases separating them.